These 9 T cell receptor beta chains share one sample of origin, sequenced in a study of T-cell reconstitution after alpha-beta-depleted transplantation in children. A library of TCRbeta sequences, prepared with unique molecular identifiers, was generated. TCRdb re-analysed the PCR reads in MiXCR, keeping a single row per CDR3 protein. The table lists around 90,000 distinct CDR3 sequences, roughly a sixth of them singletons. The sequenced sample was PBMCs, mostly from graft donor cells, obtained 180 days after TCRalphabeta/CD19-depleted stem cell transplant. These receptor sequences come from a male patient under 10 years old who had a stem cell transplant for acute lymphoblastic leukemia, so the T cells may come from the graft donor.

This chain links TRBV5-1 with TRBJ2-2; D is unclear. The length of the CDR3 is 15 residues. The V end was cut by 0 bases, the J end by 4 bases, with 10 bases between. Germline assignment: CDR1 SGHRS and CDR2 YFSETQ. CDR3 in amino acids: CASSLGPTPTGELFF. The CDR3 DNA reads as TGCGCCAGCAGCTTGGGCCCGACACCCACCGGGGAGCTGTTTTTT.

The chain joins TRBV7-9 to TRBJ2-5, with TRBD1 as a possible D gene (5 bases). The CDR3 has 15 residues. Trimming took off 2 bases at V and 3 bases at J, with 13 bases between the two ends. Germline CDR1 reads SEHNR; CDR2 reads FQNEAQ (reference sequence). The CDR3: CASSLIGEGEETQYF. The CDR3 DNA reads TGTGCCAGCAGCTTAATCGGCGAAGGGGAAGAGACCCAGTACTTC.

This clonotype came up many times. Being one base from a much bigger clone, this may be a read error. The chain joins TRBV5-8 to TRBJ2-3, with TRBD1 as a possible D gene (6 bases). Trimming cost V 5 bases and J 1 base, with 14 bases left between them. There are 15 residues in the CDR3. Per germline, CDR1 SGHTS and CDR2 YDEGEE. CDR3 region: CASRTGLLGTDTQYF. The CDR3 nucleotides are TGTGCCAGCAGAACAGGGCTCCTCGGCACAGATACGCAGTATTTT.

This clonotype occurred a few times. This chain joins TRBV7-8 and TRBJ1-1; D gene uncertain. Trimming stripped 1 base from V and 4 bases from J, with 7 bases between. The CDR3 consists of 13 residues. The germline V gene encodes CDR1 SGHVS and CDR2 FQNEAQ. The CDR3 loop reads CASSLGVGTEAFF. CDR3 nucleotides: TGTGCCAGCAGCTTAGGGGTGGGCACTGAAGCTTTCTTT.

This clonotype was detected ten times or more. The chain recombines TRBV7-2 with TRBJ2-1; perhaps TRBD1 as D (6 bases). The V gene lost 3 bases and the J gene lost 8 bases, with 17 bases spanning the gap. There are 15 residues in the CDR3. The germline gives CDR1 SGHTA, CDR2 FQGNSA. The DNA of the CDR3 is TGTGCCAGCAGCTTTTCGGGACAAGGCCCCCATGAGCAGTTCTTC. Translated, it gives CASSFSGQGPHEQFF.

The J gene is TRBJ2-3, the V gene TRBV7-8; 8 bases map to TRBD2. CDR3 size: 15 residues. V lost 3 bases, J lost 4 bases, and 6 bases stayed unmatched. Germline-derived CDR1 and CDR2 are SGHVS and FQNEAQ. DNA for the CDR3: TGTGCCAGCAGCTTGGGACTAGTCGGGGCAGATACGCAGTATTTT. The encoded protein is CASSLGLVGADTQYF.

This clonotype was recorded a few times. CDR3 in DNA: TGTGCCATCAGTGAAACATCCGGGACAGCGCTACAAGAGACCCAGTACTTC. This gives the protein CAISETSGTALQETQYF. This chain connects TRBV10-3 to TRBJ2-5, with 7 positions matching TRBD1. Germline loops: CDR1 ENHRY, CDR2 SYGVKD. V gave up 3 bases and J gave up 2 bases; unmatched junction bases: 12. This CDR3 comprises 17 residues.

The V and J genes are TRBV29-1 and TRBJ2-7; TRBD1 aligns across 10 bases. Germline assignment: CDR1 SQVTM and CDR2 ANQGSEA. This CDR3 spans 18 amino acids. V shed 4 bases and J 2 bases; nucleotides not matched to a gene: 17. For the CDR3, the DNA is TGCAGCGTTGTACCGGGACAGGGGATTCCCTACCGACCCTACGAGCAGTACTTC. As protein: CSVVPGQGIPYRPYEQYF.

Details on this clonotype: This may be a read error, as it is one base from a much larger clone. The genes are TRBV11-2 and TRBJ2-5; TRBD2 is a possible D gene (5 bases). There are 15 residues in the CDR3. CDR1 is SGHAT and CDR2 is FQNNGV in the germline V gene. The V gene lost 1 base and the J gene lost 9 bases, with 18 bases spanning the gap. CDR3 residues: CASSLVLAAVAAQYF. The CDR3 DNA follows: TGTGCCAGCAGCTTAGTTCTAGCCGCAGTGGCGGCCCAGTACTTC.